Below are 13 T cell receptor beta chains sequenced from a single sample in a study of cytomegalovirus exposure and HLA in healthy donors. The assay was immunoSEQ multiplex PCR, and TCRdb's table has in-frame clones only and misses some. The sample consists of under 150,000 clones, around 87% of them appearing once. The material sequenced was PBMCs. The receptors were gathered from a young man in good health and CMV-seropositive.

V gene TRBV18 combines with J gene TRBJ2-7; D may be TRBD1 (6 bases). Trimming pared 6 bases from V and 3 bases from J, leaving 15 bases between. The CDR3 sequence is 14 residues long. Germline V gene lookup returns CDR1 KGHSH and CDR2 LQKENI. The CDR3 DNA sequence: TGTGCCAGCTCCCCGAGGCAGGGGAGCTACGAGCAGTACTTC. Residues: CASSPRQGSYEQYF.

The chain recombines TRBV2 with TRBJ2-7; possibly TRBD1 for D (6 bases). CDR3 length equals 16 residues. V lost 6 bases, J lost 0 bases, and 18 bases lay in between. Germline V gene data show CDR1 as SNHLY and CDR2 as FYNNEI. For the CDR3, the DNA is TGTGCCAGCAGGCAGACGGGGACACCGTTCTCCTACGAGCAGTACTTC. Translating it yields CASRQTGTPFSYEQYF.

The chain couples TRBV5-5 to TRBJ1-2; unclear D gene. The germline gives CDR1 SGHKS, CDR2 YYEKEE (reference sequence). The V gene lost 6 bases and the J gene lost 6 bases, with 18 bases spanning the gap. The CDR3 spans 14 residues. For the CDR3, the DNA is TGTGCCAGCATGACCTTGCGAGGGAGGAATGGCTACACCTTC. Its protein product is CASMTLRGRNGYTF.

The chain employs TRBV4-2 and TRBJ2-5; D gene ambiguous. The CDR3 is 13 amino acids. V lost 2 bases, J lost 5 bases, and 9 bases lay in between. Germline assignment: CDR1 LGHNA and CDR2 YNFKEQ. The CDR3 reads CASSQKEYETQYF. The CDR3 bases are TGTGCCAGCAGCCAAAAAGAGTATGAGACCCAGTACTTC.

The chain is built from TRBV7-3 and TRBJ2-1; 8 bases match TRBD1. Trimming took 4 bases from V and 0 from J; bases not matched to a gene: 14. CDR3 length equals 19 residues. From germline, CDR1 is SGHTA and CDR2 FQGTGA. CDR3 amino acids: CASSYRQGTGPSSYNEQFF. DNA of the CDR3: TGTGCCAGCAGCTACAGACAGGGGACGGGACCCTCCTCCTACAATGAGCAGTTCTTC.

The CDR3, as DNA: TGTGCCAGTAGTATAGGTTCGGCGGGGGAGCAGTACTTC. Residues: CASSIGSAGEQYF. The chain employs TRBV19 and TRBJ2-7; tentatively, D is TRBD2 (6 bases). CDR1 LNHDA and CDR2 SQIVND come from the germline V gene (reference sequence). With 1 base removed from V and 7 bases from J, the gap between germline ends came to 11 bases. The CDR3 is 13 residues long.

This chain links TRBV2 with TRBJ2-2; TRBD2 might be the D (6 bases). This CDR3 has 15 residues. Germline CDR1 reads SNHLY; CDR2 reads FYNNEI. V dropped 3 bases and J dropped 3 bases, with 11 bases sitting between them. CDR3 sequence reads: CASSDVAEYTGELFF. The CDR3 nucleotides are TGTGCCAGCAGTGATGTAGCGGAGTACACCGGGGAGCTGTTTTTT.

The chain joins TRBV6-1 to TRBJ2-5; TRBD1 agrees at 7 bases. Germline V CDR1 and CDR2: MNHNS, SASEGT. The V gene end was trimmed by 8 bases and the J gene end by 0 bases; junction bases not matched to a gene: 9. This CDR3 is built from 15 residues. DNA for the CDR3: TGTGCCAGCCGTGGGGACAGAGCCCACCAAGAGACCCAGTACTTC. Its translation is CASRGDRAHQETQYF.

The rearrangement joins TRBV28 to TRBJ1-2; D might be TRBD1 (5 bases). The V gene's germline CDR1 is MDHEN and CDR2 SYDVKM. Trimming cost V 4 bases and J 1 base, with 7 bases left between them. The CDR3 runs 13 residues. The CDR3 loop is CASSSGINYGYTF. The CDR3, as DNA: TGTGCCAGCAGTTCAGGGATTAACTATGGCTACACCTTC.

The chain recombines TRBV5-1 with TRBJ2-7; possible D gene TRBD2, 6 bases. Germline CDR1 SGHRS, CDR2 YFSETQ. V lost 3 bases and J 5 bases, leaving 12 bases between the germline ends. The CDR3 is 13 residues long. The CDR3 region is CASSSPSENEQYF. The CDR3 coding sequence is TGCGCCAGCAGCTCCCCTAGCGAAAACGAGCAGTACTTC. The entire variable domain, with the rest obtained from reference TRBV5-1 and TRBJ2-7, is as follows: KAGVTQTPRYLIKTRGQQVTLSCSPISGHRSVSWYQQTPGQGLQFLFEYFSETQRNKGNFPGRFSGRQFSNSRSEMNVSTLELGDSALYLCASSSPSENEQYFGPGTRLTVT.

This chain joins TRBV11-2 and TRBJ1-4, with 7 nucleotides matching TRBD1. CDR1 is SGHAT and CDR2 is FQNNGV in the germline V gene. V trimming: 6 bases; J trimming: 3 bases; junction bases outside the gene matches: 7. The CDR3 length is 15 residues. The CDR3 coding sequence is TGTGCCAGCAGAGACGCCGGGACAGCTAATGAAAAACTGTTTTTT. This encodes CASRDAGTANEKLFF. The whole variable domain, filled in from reference TRBV11-2 and TRBJ1-4, reads EAGVAQSPRYKIIEKRQSVAFWCNPISGHATLYWYQQILGQGPKLLIQFQNNGVVDDSQLPKDRFSAERLKGVDSTLKIQPAKLEDSAVYLCASRDAGTANEKLFFGSGTQLSVL.

This sequence joins TRBV6-9 and TRBJ1-1, with D uncertain. The CDR3 has 14 amino acids. The V end was cut by 3 bases, the J end by 4 bases, with 12 bases between. CDR1 is MNHGY and CDR2 is SVAAGI in the germline V gene. DNA of the CDR3: TGTGCCAGCAGTTACGAGGGATACGGCACTGAAGCTTTCTTT. This translates into CASSYEGYGTEAFF.

The chain combines TRBV14 with TRBJ1-1; D remains ambiguous. Germline V gives CDR1 SGHDN, CDR2 FVKESK. V dropped 2 bases and J dropped 4 bases, with 11 bases sitting between them. The CDR3 has 14 residues. In DNA, the CDR3 is TGTGCCAGCAGCCAAAAAACGGGGTTCACTGAAGCTTTCTTT. Translated, it gives CASSQKTGFTEAFF.